The entry that follows covers one T cell receptor beta chain sequence. The sample belongs to a study of blood T cell repertoires in COVID-19. Study in general: PBMCs, B-cell-depleted T cells, or T cells were the source of the cDNA or gDNA that made up the material.

Study processing details: Estimated nucleated cell counts came from reference gene primer amplification. Repertoires were generated with immunoSEQ multiplex PCR, while TCRdb's copy carries only in-frame clones and drops some. That table gives V, J and clone size, and the DNA gave D and trimming. The sample yields about 150,000 clones, roughly 80% seen once. Trimming cost V 4 bases and J 1 base, with 14 bases left between them. This CDR3 comprises 16 residues. Germline-derived CDR1 and CDR2 are MGHRA and YSYEKL. The specimen was peripheral blood. The TCR originated in a man younger than 35 with active or convalescent COVID-19. This chain uses TRBV4-1 with TRBJ1-3; D call uncertain. DNA for the CDR3: TGCGCCAGCAGCCTATTTAACCAGATTTCTGGAAACACCATATATTTT. Its protein is CASSLFNQISGNTIYF.